A selection of T cell receptor beta chains follows, all from one sample in a study of CD8 T cells in ankylosing spondylitis. From the 5' RACE reads, TCRdb called clonotypes with MiXCR, one entry per CDR3 protein. Of under 150,000 distinct CDR3 sequences listed, about an eighth are singletons. The sample was blood, either unsorted or a sorted T cell fraction (not recorded which). The receptors here all came from a female donor with ankylosing spondylitis or in good health (not recorded which). Each CDR3 is given with its conserved first and last residue.

j_gene: TRBJ2-3; v_gene: TRBV2; CDR3aa: CASSAGDRGADTQYF
j_gene: TRBJ1-2; v_gene: TRBV20-1; CDR3aa: CSAPPAGVEGYTF
j_gene: TRBJ2-3; v_gene: TRBV7-6; CDR3aa: CASSFEQAGQYF
j_gene: TRBJ2-3; v_gene: TRBV7-9; CDR3aa: CASSLARPSTDTQYF
j_gene: TRBJ2-5; v_gene: TRBV12-3/TRBV12-4; CDR3aa: CASSWGLETQYF
j_gene: TRBJ1-5; v_gene: TRBV20-1; CDR3aa: CSATQGRDQPQHF
j_gene: TRBJ2-4; v_gene: TRBV7-9; CDR3aa: CASARGEVVKNIQYF
j_gene: TRBJ2-5; v_gene: TRBV18; CDR3aa: CASSRTGGALETQYF
j_gene: TRBJ2-2; v_gene: TRBV11-2; CDR3aa: CASSHTGTSDAGELFF
j_gene: TRBJ2-7; v_gene: TRBV6-2/TRBV6-3; CDR3aa: CASRTSGTYEQYF
j_gene: TRBJ1-1; v_gene: TRBV5-1; CDR3aa: CVSRTTGGAVNTEAFF
j_gene: TRBJ1-1; v_gene: TRBV15; CDR3aa: CATSSSGQGHTEAFF
j_gene: TRBJ2-5; v_gene: TRBV5-1; CDR3aa: CASSLGLEGTQYF
j_gene: TRBJ2-7; v_gene: TRBV20-1; CDR3aa: CSARDRRDTSYEQYF
j_gene: TRBJ2-5; v_gene: TRBV29-1; CDR3aa: CSPSRQETQYF
j_gene: TRBJ2-1; v_gene: TRBV14; CDR3aa: CASSQEGSEQFF
j_gene: TRBJ1-5; v_gene: TRBV5-5; CDR3aa: CASSLDRGPLTGPQHF
j_gene: TRBJ2-7; v_gene: TRBV5-1; CDR3aa: CASRLQGGSEQYF
j_gene: TRBJ2-3; v_gene: TRBV10-3; CDR3aa: CAISESGTDTQYF
j_gene: TRBJ2-3; v_gene: TRBV20-1; CDR3aa: CSARDETDTQYF
j_gene: TRBJ2-7; v_gene: TRBV5-1; CDR3aa: CASSPSRASGYFYDEQYF
j_gene: TRBJ2-3; v_gene: TRBV7-9; CDR3aa: CASSPKKLDRERRITDTQYF
j_gene: TRBJ2-7; v_gene: TRBV5-1; CDR3aa: CASSLRLLAGGRSYEQYF
j_gene: TRBJ2-3; v_gene: TRBV7-2; CDR3aa: CASSLGSSGTADTQYF
j_gene: TRBJ2-5; v_gene: TRBV6-5; CDR3aa: CASSYSLRETQYF
j_gene: TRBJ2-2; v_gene: TRBV5-1; CDR3aa: CASSLGTRSGELFF
j_gene: TRBJ2-5; v_gene: TRBV2; CDR3aa: CASSDLAQETQYF
j_gene: TRBJ2-1; v_gene: TRBV4-2; CDR3aa: CASSQDWDRVSVVVGDEQFF
j_gene: TRBJ1-1; v_gene: TRBV2; CDR3aa: CASSPLGVPNTEAFF
j_gene: TRBJ2-3; v_gene: TRBV28; CDR3aa: CASSTPRLSTDTQYF
j_gene: TRBJ2-5; v_gene: TRBV2; CDR3aa: CASSERLAGPQETQYF
j_gene: TRBJ1-5; v_gene: TRBV20-1; CDR3aa: CSAPTPIGPSSPRVNQPQHF
j_gene: TRBJ1-3; v_gene: TRBV18; CDR3aa: CASSPQGRVTGNTIYF
j_gene: TRBJ1-5; v_gene: TRBV19; CDR3aa: CASRTGGSDQPQHF
j_gene: TRBJ1-6; v_gene: TRBV3-1; CDR3aa: CASSQPVGDNSPLHF
j_gene: TRBJ1-4; v_gene: TRBV29-1; CDR3aa: CSVIPTNEKLFF
j_gene: TRBJ2-2; v_gene: TRBV30; CDR3aa: CAWNGASLNTGELFF
j_gene: TRBJ2-1; v_gene: TRBV5-1; CDR3aa: CASSSGTGSTYNEQFF
j_gene: TRBJ2-1; v_gene: TRBV14; CDR3aa: CASSQGRQTVYNEQFF
j_gene: TRBJ1-1; v_gene: TRBV28; CDR3aa: CASGTGTNNLMNTEAFF
j_gene: TRBJ2-1; v_gene: TRBV24-1; CDR3aa: CATRGTSSYNEQFF
j_gene: TRBJ1-5; v_gene: TRBV6-5; CDR3aa: CASSSLQVPGPQHF
j_gene: TRBJ1-1; v_gene: TRBV3-1; CDR3aa: CVSSSGPTPTEAFF
j_gene: TRBJ2-7; v_gene: TRBV7-8; CDR3aa: CASSLNSQAYEQYF
j_gene: TRBJ2-3; v_gene: TRBV12-3/TRBV12-4; CDR3aa: CASSSHFSGGPDTQYF
j_gene: TRBJ2-7; v_gene: TRBV7-9; CDR3aa: CASSLGTASYEQYF
j_gene: TRBJ1-2; v_gene: TRBV29-1; CDR3aa: CSSLRGVDGYTF
j_gene: TRBJ2-3; v_gene: TRBV12-3/TRBV12-4; CDR3aa: CASTPGQVGDTQYF
j_gene: TRBJ1-5; v_gene: TRBV5-1; CDR3aa: CASSLAQGQPQHF
j_gene: TRBJ2-5; v_gene: TRBV18; CDR3aa: CASSPRNGQETQYF
j_gene: TRBJ1-2; v_gene: TRBV5-1; CDR3aa: CASSLSTGNYGYTF
j_gene: TRBJ1-2; v_gene: TRBV20-1; CDR3aa: CSAAKPNYGYTF
j_gene: TRBJ2-7; v_gene: TRBV7-2; CDR3aa: CASSLAGGPQYEQYF
j_gene: TRBJ2-7; v_gene: TRBV12-3/TRBV12-4; CDR3aa: CASRRQGTLSYEQYF
j_gene: TRBJ1-3; v_gene: TRBV28; CDR3aa: CASSLARDTIYF